The 3 T cell receptor beta chains presented below share a single source sample, sequenced in a study of T cell repertoires in cytomegalovirus infection. TCRdb passed the reads through MiXCR, listing each CDR3 protein once. Among about 260,000 distinct CDR3 sequences listed, roughly 13% were seen once. The sequenced sample consisted of PBMCs. The source is a human donor in good health (CMV status not recorded). Some clones in this sample may be carry-over from other donors' samples.

There are many counts of this clonotype. The chain joins TRBV7-2 to TRBJ2-3, with unresolved D. The V end was cut by 5 bases, the J end by 1 base, with 19 bases between. CDR3 length: 17 amino acids. Per germline, CDR1 SGHTA and CDR2 FQGNSA. The DNA for the CDR3 is TGTGCCAGCAGCCCACCTCGGCAGCGCCTGGGCACAGATACGCAGTATTTT. It codes for CASSPPRQRLGTDTQYF.

The table lists this clonotype with a few counts. The V call is TRBV11-2, the J call TRBJ2-3; tentative D call: TRBD1 (5 bases). This CDR3 contains 15 residues. Germline V gene data show CDR1 as SGHAT and CDR2 as FQNNGV. Trimming took off 3 bases at V and 2 bases at J, with 12 bases between the two ends. The DNA of the CDR3 is TGTGCCAGCAGCTTCACAGGTTACTCCACAGATACGCAGTATTTT. This sequence encodes CASSFTGYSTDTQYF.

This chain uses TRBV3-1 with TRBJ2-7; no clear D gene. The V gene lost 5 bases and the J gene lost 2 bases, with 7 bases spanning the gap. This CDR3 comprises 12 residues. Germline CDR1 is LGHDT and CDR2 is YNNKEL (reference sequence). CDR3 region: CASSISPYEQYF. The DNA of the CDR3 is TGTGCCAGCAGCATCTCGCCCTACGAGCAGTACTTC.